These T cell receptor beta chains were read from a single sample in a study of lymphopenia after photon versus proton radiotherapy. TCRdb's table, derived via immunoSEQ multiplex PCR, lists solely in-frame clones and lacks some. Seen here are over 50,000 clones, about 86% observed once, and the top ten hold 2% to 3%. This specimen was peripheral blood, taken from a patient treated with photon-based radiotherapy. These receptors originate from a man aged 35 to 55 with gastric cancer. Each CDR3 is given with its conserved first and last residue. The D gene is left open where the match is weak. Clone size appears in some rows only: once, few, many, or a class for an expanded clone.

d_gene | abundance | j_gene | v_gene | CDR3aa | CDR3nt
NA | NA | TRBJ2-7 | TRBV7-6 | CASSPWGNPGDEQYF | TGTGCCAGCAGCCCCTGGGGGAACCCAGGAGACGAGCAGTACTTC
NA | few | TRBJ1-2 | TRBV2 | CASSEESGTYGYTF | TGTGCCAGCAGTGAAGAGTCGGGAACCTATGGCTACACCTTC
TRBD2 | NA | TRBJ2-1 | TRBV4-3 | CASSQGHSGGADEQFF | TGCGCCAGCAGCCAAGGTCATAGCGGGGGGGCCGATGAGCAGTTCTTC
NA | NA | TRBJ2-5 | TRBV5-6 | CASSFRRLGGETQYF | TGTGCCAGCAGCTTTCGACGCCTAGGGGGAGAGACCCAGTACTTC
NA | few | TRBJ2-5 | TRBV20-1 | CSASNPETQYF | TGCAGTGCTAGTAACCCAGAGACCCAGTACTTC
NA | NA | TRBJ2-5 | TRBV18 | CASSPVSRLETQYF | TGTGCCAGCTCACCAGTATCCAGACTAGAGACCCAGTACTTC
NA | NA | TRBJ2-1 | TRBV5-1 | CASSHGSPVREPYNEQFF | TGCGCCAGCAGCCATGGCTCGCCGGTCAGGGAACCCTACAATGAGCAGTTCTTC
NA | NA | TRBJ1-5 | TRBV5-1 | CASSLEPDQPQHF | TGCGCCAGCAGCTTGGAGCCAGATCAGCCCCAGCATTTT
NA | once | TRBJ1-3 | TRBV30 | CAWYSGNTIYF | TGTGCCTGGTATTCTGGAAACACCATATATTTT
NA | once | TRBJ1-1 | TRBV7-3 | CASSFQENTEAFF | TGTGCCAGCAGCTTTCAAGAAAACACTGAAGCTTTCTTT
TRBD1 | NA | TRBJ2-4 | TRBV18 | CASSPGTGKDIQYF | TGTGCCAGCTCACCCGGGACAGGGAAGGACATTCAGTACTTC
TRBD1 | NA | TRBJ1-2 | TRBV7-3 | CASSPRQGRSGYTF | TGTGCCAGCAGCCCCCGACAGGGGAGAAGTGGCTACACCTTC
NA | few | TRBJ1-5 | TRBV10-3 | CAISEQGHQPQHF | TGTGCCATCAGTGAGCAGGGACATCAGCCCCAGCATTTT
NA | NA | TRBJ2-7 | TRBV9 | CASSSRSDSTYEQYF | TGTGCCAGCAGCTCCCGCTCTGACAGCACCTACGAGCAGTACTTC
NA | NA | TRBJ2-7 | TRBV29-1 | CSVEVNVGGAPTYEQYF | TGCAGCGTTGAAGTGAACGTAGGTGGGGCGCCCACCTACGAGCAGTACTTC
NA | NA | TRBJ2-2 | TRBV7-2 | CASSLRNTGELFF | TGTGCCAGCAGCTTACGGAACACCGGGGAGCTGTTTTTT
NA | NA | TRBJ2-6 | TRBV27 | CASSLYRAIDSGANVLTF | TGTGCCAGCAGTCTATACAGGGCCATAGACTCTGGGGCCAACGTCCTGACTTTC
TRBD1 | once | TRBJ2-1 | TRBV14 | CASSQRLGQGPYNEQFF | TGTGCCAGCAGCCAACGATTGGGACAGGGACCCTACAATGAGCAGTTCTTC
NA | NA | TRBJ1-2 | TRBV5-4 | CASSLVGVKDGYTF | TGTGCCAGCAGCTTGGTCGGGGTTAAGGATGGCTACACCTTC
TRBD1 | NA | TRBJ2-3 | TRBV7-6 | CASSTRTGGTDTQYF | TGTGCCAGCAGTACCCGGACAGGGGGCACAGATACGCAGTATTTT
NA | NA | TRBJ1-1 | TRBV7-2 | CASSPQVGTEAFF | TGTGCCAGCAGCCCACAGGTAGGGACTGAAGCTTTCTTT
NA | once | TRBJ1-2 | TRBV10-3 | CAISDQGFGYTF | TGTGCCATCAGTGACCAGGGATTTGGCTACACCTTC
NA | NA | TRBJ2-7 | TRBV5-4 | CASSRDPYEQYF | TGTGCCAGCAGCCGCGACCCCTACGAGCAGTACTTC
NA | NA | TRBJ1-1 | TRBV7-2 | CASSPEWNTEAFF | TGTGCCAGCAGCCCAGAATGGAACACTGAAGCTTTCTTT
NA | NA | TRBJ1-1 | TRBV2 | CASSVETSTEAFF | TGTGCCAGCAGTGTCGAGACTTCCACTGAAGCTTTCTTT
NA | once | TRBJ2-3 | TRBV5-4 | CASSGGTQRTDTQYF | TGTGCCAGCAGCGGCGGGACACAGCGCACAGATACGCAGTATTTT
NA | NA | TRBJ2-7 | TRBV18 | CASSPRDEGQRYF | TGTGCCAGCTCACCAAGGGATGAGGGGCAGCGGTACTTC
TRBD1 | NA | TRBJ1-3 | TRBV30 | CAWGTGGQSSGNTIYF | TGTGCCTGGGGGACAGGGGGCCAGAGCTCTGGAAACACCATATATTTT
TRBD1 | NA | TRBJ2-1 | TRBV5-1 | CASSWSGGNEQFF | TGCGCCAGCAGCTGGTCAGGGGGCAATGAGCAGTTCTTC
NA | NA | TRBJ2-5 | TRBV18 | CASSPRLEGETQYF | TGTGCCAGCTCACCACGGCTGGAGGGAGAGACCCAGTACTTC
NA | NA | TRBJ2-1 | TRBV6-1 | CASSVAGGSLGDEQFF | TGTGCCAGCAGTGTGGCTGGAGGGTCCCTGGGGGATGAGCAGTTCTTC
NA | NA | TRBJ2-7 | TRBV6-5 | CASSYGHPIYEQYF | TGTGCCAGCAGTTACGGACACCCGATCTACGAGCAGTACTTC
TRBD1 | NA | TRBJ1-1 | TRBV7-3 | CASSLTGGGNTEAFF | TGTGCCAGCAGCTTGACAGGGGGAGGGAACACTGAAGCTTTCTTT
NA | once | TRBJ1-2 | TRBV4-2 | CASSQAGYEIGSYGYTF | TGTGCCAGCAGCCAGGCCGGTTATGAGATCGGCAGCTATGGCTACACCTTC
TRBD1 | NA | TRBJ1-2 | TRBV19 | CASSIDLDRGRGDYGYTF | TGTGCCAGTAGTATAGATCTGGACAGGGGGCGCGGTGACTATGGCTACACCTTC
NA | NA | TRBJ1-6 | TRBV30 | CAWSIREAAFNSPLHF | TGTGCCTGGAGTATCCGCGAGGCAGCCTTTAATTCACCCCTCCACTTT
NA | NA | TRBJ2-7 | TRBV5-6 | CASSFGTLGAYEQYF | TGTGCCAGCAGCTTTGGGACGTTGGGGGCCTACGAGCAGTACTTC
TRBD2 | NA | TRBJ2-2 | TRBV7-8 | CASSPGLAGWDAGELFF | TGTGCCAGCAGCCCCGGACTAGCGGGGTGGGACGCCGGGGAGCTGTTTTTT
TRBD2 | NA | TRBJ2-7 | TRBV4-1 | CASSQGLLLAGGSRGPNEQYF | TGCGCCAGCAGCCAAGGGCTCCTTCTAGCGGGGGGGTCACGGGGTCCCAACGAGCAGTACTTC
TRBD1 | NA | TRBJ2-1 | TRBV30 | CGRSVQGAFNEQFF | TGTGGGAGGAGTGTACAGGGGGCTTTTAATGAGCAGTTCTTC
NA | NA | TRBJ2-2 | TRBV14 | CASSRQTGFLSNAGELFF | TGTGCCAGCAGCCGACAAACAGGGTTTCTTTCTAACGCCGGGGAGCTGTTTTTT